The clone carrying this TCR beta chain was observed at least ten times. Its specificity is not known. Using RNA transcripts as the source, TCR beta CDR3 regions were amplified. A set of HTBI primers served as the primers for a first-round RT-PCR of the TCR CDR3. TCRdb reprocessed the multiplex PCR reads via MiXCR and lists one record per CDR3 protein. This table holds over 500,000 distinct CDR3 sequences, over 15% found once. These data belong to a study of T cells in Graves' hyperthyroidism and ophthalmopathy. Study summary: Blood was drawn when the patient was first diagnosed and still untreated.

Ophthalmopathy cases met thresholds of Clinical Activity Score at least 3, NOSPECS grade at least 4 and duration under 3 months. Lactation, pregnancy, other autoimmune disease or uncontrolled infection excluded patients. General study points: The blood repertoire included most of the expanded thyroid clonotypes above 0.001.

Sequencing was carried out using blood. This TCR derives from a woman under 30 with Graves' ophthalmopathy.

The CDR3 spells CASSYSRDRGNTEAFF. Here the CDR3 DNA reads TGTGCCAGCAGTTACTCAAGGGACAGGGGGAACACTGAAGCTTTCTTT. V usage is TRBV6-2 or TRBV6-3 and J usage is TRBJ1-1, with TRBD1 identical over 10 bases. V lost 0 bases to trimming and J lost 1 base; unmatched junction nucleotides: 2. This CDR3 has 16 residues. The germline V gene encodes CDR1 MNHEY and CDR2 SVGEGT.